This T cell receptor beta chain was captured by sequencing in a study of T cells after yellow fever vaccination. TCRdb fed the 5' RACE reads into MiXCR, producing one record per CDR3 protein. The table lists more than 350,000 distinct CDR3 sequences, around 10% of them singletons. The CDR3 is made up of 14 amino acids. Germline lookup yields CDR1 DFQATT and CDR2 SNEGSKA (reference sequence). The V and J ends lost 3 bases and 4 bases respectively, with 14 bases between them. This clonotype originated in a young man who received the YFV17D yellow fever vaccine. The sample consisted of PBMCs, taken on the day of the first yellow fever vaccination. V gene TRBV20-1 combines with J gene TRBJ2-3, with D perhaps being TRBD1 or TRBD2 (5 bases each). The CDR3 DNA is TGCAGTGCTAGTGACCGGGGACGGGCAGATACGCAGTATTTT. Protein product: CSASDRGRADTQYF.